This TCR beta chain is drawn from a study of blood T cell repertoires in COVID-19. This CDR3 is built from 14 residues. Germline CDR1 reads SGHAT; CDR2 reads FQDESV (reference sequence). Trimming shortened V by 3 bases and J by 2 bases, and 10 bases separated the two germline ends. Some clones are missing from TCRdb's copy, which holds only in-frame ones; the method was immunoSEQ multiplex PCR. The sample lists 150,000 to 200,000 clones, around four fifths occurring once. The material sequenced was peripheral blood. The receptor was derived from a woman of 80 years or more with COVID-19, enrolled during active disease. The V and J genes are TRBV11-1 and TRBJ1-2, with a possible D match to TRBD1 (5 bases). CDR3 loop: CASSFMGGNYGYTF. CDR3 in DNA: TGTGCCAGCAGCTTCATGGGGGGAAACTATGGCTACACCTTC. Together with reference TRBV11-1 and TRBJ1-2, the CDR3 gives the full variable domain: EAEVAQSPRYKITEKSQAVAFWCDPISGHATLYWYRQILGQGPELLVQFQDESVVDDSQLPKDRFSAERLKGVDSTLKIQPAELGDSAMYLCASSFMGGNYGYTFGSGTRLTVV.